The 3 T cell receptor beta chains listed next were all sequenced from one sample in a study of blood T cell repertoires in COVID-19. TCRdb's copy holds only in-frame clones and misses some; the assay was immunoSEQ multiplex PCR. The data hold over 130,000 clones, with 80% to 85% observed a single time. Sample: peripheral blood. The receptors come from a human donor in a cohort sampled during active COVID-19.

The chain links TRBV5-1 to TRBJ2-3; 7 positions agree with TRBD2. The CDR3 has 15 amino acids. In germline, CDR1 is SGHRS, CDR2 YFSETQ. With 0 bases clipped from V and 0 bases from J, the junction kept 1 base outside the gene matches. The CDR3, as DNA: TGCGCCAGCAGCTTGGACGGGGGGAGCACAGATACGCAGTATTTT. It specifies CASSLDGGSTDTQYF.

The V and J genes are TRBV6-6 and TRBJ2-5, with D uncertain. The V gene lost 2 bases and the J gene lost 1 base, with 11 bases spanning the gap. The CDR3 is 15 residues long. Germline loops: CDR1 MNHNY, CDR2 SVGAGI (reference sequence). CDR3 in amino acids: CASSYPPTTQETQYF. DNA of the CDR3: TGTGCCAGCAGTTACCCCCCTACTACCCAAGAGACCCAGTACTTC.

The V gene is TRBV5-5, the J gene TRBJ2-4; D perhaps matches TRBD1 (5 bases). Germline CDR1 reads SGHKS; CDR2 reads YYEKEE (reference sequence). The CDR3 has 17 residues. Trimming left V 4 bases short and J 3 bases short, with 20 bases between. CDR3 nucleotide sequence: TGTGCCAGCAGCGTGGAGACAGTAGGTTTTGTCAAAAACATTCAGTACTTC. Residues: CASSVETVGFVKNIQYF. Looking up the rest from reference TRBV5-5 and TRBJ2-4 gives the full variable domain: DAGVTQSPTHLIKTRGQQVTLRCSPISGHKSVSWYQQVLGQGPQFIFQYYEKEERGRGNFPDRFSARQFPNYSSELNVNALLLGDSALYLCASSVETVGFVKNIQYFGAGTRLSVL.